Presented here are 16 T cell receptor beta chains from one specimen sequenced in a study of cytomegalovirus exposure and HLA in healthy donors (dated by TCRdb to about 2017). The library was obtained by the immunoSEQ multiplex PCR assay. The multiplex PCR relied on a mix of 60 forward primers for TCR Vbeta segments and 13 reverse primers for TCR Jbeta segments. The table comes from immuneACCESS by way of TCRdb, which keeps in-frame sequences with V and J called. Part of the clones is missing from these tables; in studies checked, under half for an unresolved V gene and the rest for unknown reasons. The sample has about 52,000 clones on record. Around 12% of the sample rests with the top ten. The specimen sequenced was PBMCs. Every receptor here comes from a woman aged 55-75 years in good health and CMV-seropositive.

CDR3 region: CASSLEPGPYEQYF. The CDR3 DNA is TGTGCCAGCAGCTTGGAGCCTGGGCCTTACGAGCAGTACTTC. This sequence joins TRBV5-6 and TRBJ2-7; D is unclear. V gave up 0 bases and J gave up 4 bases, with 11 bases separating them. Germline V gives CDR1 SGHDT, CDR2 YYEEEE. The CDR3 sequence is 14 residues long.

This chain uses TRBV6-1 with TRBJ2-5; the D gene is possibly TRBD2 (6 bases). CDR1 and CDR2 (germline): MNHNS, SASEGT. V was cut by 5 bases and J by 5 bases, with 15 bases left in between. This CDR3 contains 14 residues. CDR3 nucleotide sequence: TGTGCCAGCAGTCGATCTGGGGGGTTGGAGACCCAGTACTTC. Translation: CASSRSGGLETQYF.

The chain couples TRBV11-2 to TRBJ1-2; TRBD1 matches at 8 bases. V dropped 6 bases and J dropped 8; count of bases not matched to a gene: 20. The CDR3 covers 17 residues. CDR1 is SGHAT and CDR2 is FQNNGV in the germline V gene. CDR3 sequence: CASSKLAGSGGYEGYTF. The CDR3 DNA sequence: TGTGCCAGCAGTAAACTAGCGGGGTCAGGGGGCTATGAGGGCTACACCTTC. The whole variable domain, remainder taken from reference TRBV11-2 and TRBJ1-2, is EAGVAQSPRYKIIEKRQSVAFWCNPISGHATLYWYQQILGQGPKLLIQFQNNGVVDDSQLPKDRFSAERLKGVDSTLKIQPAKLEDSAVYLCASSKLAGSGGYEGYTFGSGTRLTVV.

CDR3 DNA sequence: TGTGCCAGCAGTTCTCGACTAGTGGGGCACAATGAGCAGTTCTTC. It codes for CASSSRLVGHNEQFF. The chain is built from TRBV27 and TRBJ2-1; possibly TRBD2 for D (6 bases). The CDR3 is 15 residues long. The germline V gene encodes CDR1 MNHEY and CDR2 SMNVEV (reference sequence). V shed 4 bases and J shed 5 bases, with 15 bases lying between them.

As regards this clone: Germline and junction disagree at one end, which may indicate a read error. CDR3 DNA sequence: TGTGCCAGCAGACAAGTAGCTTCGGAGCAGTACTTC. Protein product: CASRQVASEQYF. The chain recombines TRBV4-2 with TRBJ2-7, with D uncertain. Germline loops: CDR1 LGHNA, CDR2 YNFKEQ. This CDR3 is built from 12 residues.

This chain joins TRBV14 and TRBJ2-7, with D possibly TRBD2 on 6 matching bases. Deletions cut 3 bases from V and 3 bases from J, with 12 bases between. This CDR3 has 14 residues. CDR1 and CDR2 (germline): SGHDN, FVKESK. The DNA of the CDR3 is TGTGCCAGCAGCCACTGGGACTCCGGCTACGAGCAGTACTTC. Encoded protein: CASSHWDSGYEQYF.

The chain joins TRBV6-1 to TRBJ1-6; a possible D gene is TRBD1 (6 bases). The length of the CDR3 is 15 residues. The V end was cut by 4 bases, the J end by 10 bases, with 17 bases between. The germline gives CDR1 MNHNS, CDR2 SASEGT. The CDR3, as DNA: TGTGCCAGCAGTGGGGCAGGGGCGGTAGTGTCACCCCTCCACTTT. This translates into CASSGAGAVVSPLHF.

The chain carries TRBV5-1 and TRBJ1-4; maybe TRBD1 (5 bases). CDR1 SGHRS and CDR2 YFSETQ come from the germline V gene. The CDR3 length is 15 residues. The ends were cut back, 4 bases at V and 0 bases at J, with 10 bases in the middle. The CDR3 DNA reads TGCGCCAGCAGCGCCCAGGGCGCAACTAATGAAAAACTGTTTTTT. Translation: CASSAQGATNEKLFF.

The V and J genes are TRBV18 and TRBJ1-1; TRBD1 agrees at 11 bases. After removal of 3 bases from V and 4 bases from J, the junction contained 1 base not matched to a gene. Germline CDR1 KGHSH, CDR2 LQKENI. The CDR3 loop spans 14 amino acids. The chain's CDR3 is CASSPGQGVTEAFF. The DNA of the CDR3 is TGTGCCAGCTCACCGGGACAGGGGGTCACTGAAGCTTTCTTT.

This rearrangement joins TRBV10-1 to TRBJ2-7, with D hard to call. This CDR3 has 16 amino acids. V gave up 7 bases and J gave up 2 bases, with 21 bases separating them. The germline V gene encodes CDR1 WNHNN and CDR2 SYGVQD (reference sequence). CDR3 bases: TGCGCCAGCACCCCCCCCAGGATGGATTCAACCTACGAGCAGTACTTC. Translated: CASTPPRMDSTYEQYF.

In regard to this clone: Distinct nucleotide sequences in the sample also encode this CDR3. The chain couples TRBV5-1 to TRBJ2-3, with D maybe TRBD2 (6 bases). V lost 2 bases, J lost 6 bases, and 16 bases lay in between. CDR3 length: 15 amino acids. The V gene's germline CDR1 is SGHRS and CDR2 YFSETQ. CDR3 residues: CASSLADPGGDTQYF. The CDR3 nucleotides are TGCGCCAGCAGCTTAGCGGACCCTGGGGGGGATACGCAGTATTTT.

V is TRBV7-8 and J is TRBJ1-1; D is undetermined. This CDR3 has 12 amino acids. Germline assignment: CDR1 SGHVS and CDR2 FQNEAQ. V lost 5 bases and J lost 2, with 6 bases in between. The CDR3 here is CASSQTNTEAFF. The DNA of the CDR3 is TGTGCCAGCAGCCAAACAAACACTGAAGCTTTCTTT.

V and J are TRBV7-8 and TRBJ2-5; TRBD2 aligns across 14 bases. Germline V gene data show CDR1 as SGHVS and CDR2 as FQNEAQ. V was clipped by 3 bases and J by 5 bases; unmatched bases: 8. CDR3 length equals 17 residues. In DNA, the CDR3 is TGTGCCAGCAGCTTTCCCGGACTAGCGGGGGGCGGGGAGACCCAGTACTTC. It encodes CASSFPGLAGGGETQYF.

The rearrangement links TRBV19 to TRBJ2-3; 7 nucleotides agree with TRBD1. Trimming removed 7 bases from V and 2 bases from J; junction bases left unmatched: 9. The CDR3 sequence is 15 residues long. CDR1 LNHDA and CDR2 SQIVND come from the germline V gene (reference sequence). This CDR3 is CASTGWDSNTDTQYF. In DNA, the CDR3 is TGTGCCAGTACCGGATGGGACAGTAACACAGATACGCAGTATTTT.

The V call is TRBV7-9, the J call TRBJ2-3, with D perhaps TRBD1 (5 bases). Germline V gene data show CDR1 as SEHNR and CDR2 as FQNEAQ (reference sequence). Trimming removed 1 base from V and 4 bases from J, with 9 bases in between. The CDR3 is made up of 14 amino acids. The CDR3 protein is CASSLGQLPDTQYF. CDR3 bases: TGTGCCAGCAGCTTAGGACAGCTCCCAGATACGCAGTATTTT.

The CDR3 nucleotides read TGTGCCAGCAGCTTCAGGGGGACTGAAGCTTTCTTT. Protein: CASSFRGTEAFF. V usage is TRBV5-4 and J usage is TRBJ1-1, with TRBD1 matching over 7 bases. The CDR3 consists of 12 residues. Trimming took 2 bases from V and 5 from J; bases not matched to a gene: 0. CDR1 SGHNT and CDR2 YYREEE come from the germline V gene (reference sequence).